This TCR beta chain is drawn from a study of chemoradiotherapy in HPV16-positive cancers. There are 14 residues in the CDR3. Germline CDR1 SEHNR, CDR2 FQNEAQ (reference sequence). Trimming cost V 5 bases and J 0 bases, with 10 bases left between them. Data came from immunoSEQ multiplex PCR; TCRdb stores just in-frame clones and leaves some out. The sample comprises tens of thousands of clones, 73% of which are singletons, and 2% to 3% rests with the top ten. The sequence was collected from a human donor with HPV-associated anogenital cancer. The material was obtained from a patient who underwent chemoradiotherapy. J is TRBJ1-1 and V is TRBV7-9; the D is unclear. The CDR3 region has the DNA TGTGCCAGCAGCCTCAGGAGCATGAACACTGAAGCTTTCTTT. Protein: CASSLRSMNTEAFF. The entire variable domain, with the rest obtained from reference TRBV7-9 and TRBJ1-1, is as follows: DTGVSQNPRHKITKRGQNVTFRCDPISEHNRLYWYRQTLGQGPEFLTYFQNEAQLEKSRLLSDRFSAERPKGSFSTLEIQRTEQGDSAMYLCASSLRSMNTEAFFGQGTRLTVV.